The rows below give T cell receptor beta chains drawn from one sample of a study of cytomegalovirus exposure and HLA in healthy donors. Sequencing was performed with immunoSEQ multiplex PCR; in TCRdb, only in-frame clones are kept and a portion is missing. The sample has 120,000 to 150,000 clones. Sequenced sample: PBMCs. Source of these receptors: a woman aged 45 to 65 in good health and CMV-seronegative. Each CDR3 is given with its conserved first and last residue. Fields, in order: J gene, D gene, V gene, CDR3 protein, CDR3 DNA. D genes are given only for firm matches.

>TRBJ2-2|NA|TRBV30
CAWSVSSRTGELFF
TGTGCCTGGAGTGTGAGCTCACGAACCGGGGAGCTGTTTTTT
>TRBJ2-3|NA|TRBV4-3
CASSQVREAPDTQYF
TGCGCCAGCAGCCAAGTCCGCGAGGCCCCAGATACGCAGTATTTT
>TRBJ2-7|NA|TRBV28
CASSSPRWAGNSYEQYF
TGTGCCAGCAGTTCCCCCAGATGGGCAGGGAATTCCTACGAGCAGTACTTC
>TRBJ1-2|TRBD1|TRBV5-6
CASSPKGRQGIDYGYTF
TGTGCCAGCAGCCCAAAGGGTCGACAGGGGATCGACTATGGCTACACCTTC
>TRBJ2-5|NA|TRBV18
CASSSMYQETQYF
TGTGCCAGCTCATCAATGTACCAAGAGACCCAGTACTTC
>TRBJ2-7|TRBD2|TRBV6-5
CASSYAAALAVEQYF
TGTGCCAGCAGTTACGCGGCAGCCCTAGCGGTCGAGCAGTACTTC
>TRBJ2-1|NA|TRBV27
CASSLRGVINNEQFF
TGTGCCAGCAGTCTCAGGGGCGTAATAAACAATGAGCAGTTCTTC
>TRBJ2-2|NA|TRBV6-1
CASSESRTPIAGELFF
TGTGCCAGCAGTGAATCAAGGACACCGATCGCCGGGGAGCTGTTTTTT
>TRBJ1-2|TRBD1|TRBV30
CAWGQDRYGYTF
TGTGCCTGGGGACAGGATCGGTATGGCTACACCTTC
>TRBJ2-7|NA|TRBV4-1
CASSQAHGSAHYEQYF
TGCGCCAGCAGCCAGGCCCACGGGTCAGCACACTACGAGCAGTACTTC
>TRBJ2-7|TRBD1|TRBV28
CASRPGQGSKQYF
TGTGCCAGCAGACCCGGACAGGGCAGCAAGCAGTACTTC
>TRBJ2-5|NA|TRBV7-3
CASSEGATSETQYF
TGTGCCAGCAGCGAAGGGGCTACTTCGGAGACCCAGTACTTC
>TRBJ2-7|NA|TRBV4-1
CASSQGLPYEQYF
TGCGCCAGCAGCCAAGGACTCCCCTACGAGCAGTACTTC
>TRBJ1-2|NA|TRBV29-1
CSVDIGFQGYTF
TGCAGCGTTGATATCGGGTTTCAAGGCTACACCTTC
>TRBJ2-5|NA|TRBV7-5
CARSPPHRLAGGPKDCKETQYF
TGTGCCAGAAGCCCACCCCACCGACTAGCGGGGGGGCCGAAGGATTGTAAAGAGACCCAGTACTTC
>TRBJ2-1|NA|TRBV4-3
CASSQDSGPPYNEQFF
TGCGCCAGCAGCCAAGATAGTGGGCCCCCCTACAATGAGCAGTTCTTC
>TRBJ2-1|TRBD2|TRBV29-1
CSVEDAGTSIDEQFF
TGCAGCGTTGAAGATGCTGGGACTAGCATAGATGAGCAGTTCTTC